This TCR beta chain emerged from a study of OX40 agonist ivuxolimab in advanced cancers. Clones were sequenced by immunoSEQ multiplex PCR, and TCRdb holds only the in-frame ones, with some missing. The table has some 94,000 clones, approximately 90% seen once. There are 14 residues in the CDR3. The V end lost 2 bases, the J end lost 6 bases, and 11 bases lay between the germline ends. In germline, CDR1 is MNHEY, CDR2 SVGAGI. The chain couples TRBV6-5 to TRBJ1-5; D ambiguous. The origin of this receptor is an adult with an advanced solid tumor such as melanoma, head and neck, liver or kidney cancer. This material consisted of CD4+ or CD8+ T cells sorted from blood, taken in a trial of the OX40 agonist ivuxolimab. The CDR3 region is CASSYVGIAQPQHF. The CDR3 DNA reads as TGTGCCAGCAGTTACGTCGGGATAGCTCAGCCCCAGCATTTT.